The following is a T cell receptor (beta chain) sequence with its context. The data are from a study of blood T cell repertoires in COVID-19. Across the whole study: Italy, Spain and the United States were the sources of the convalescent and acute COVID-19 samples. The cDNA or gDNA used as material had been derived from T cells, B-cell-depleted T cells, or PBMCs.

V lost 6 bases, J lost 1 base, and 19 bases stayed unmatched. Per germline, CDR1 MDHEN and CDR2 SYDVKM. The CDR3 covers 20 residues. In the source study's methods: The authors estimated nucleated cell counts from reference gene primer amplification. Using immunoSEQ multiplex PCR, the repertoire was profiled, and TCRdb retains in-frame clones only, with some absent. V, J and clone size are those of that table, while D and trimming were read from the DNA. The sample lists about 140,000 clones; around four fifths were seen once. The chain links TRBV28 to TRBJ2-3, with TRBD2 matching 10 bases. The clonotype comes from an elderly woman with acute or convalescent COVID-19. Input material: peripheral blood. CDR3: CASRPHLAGAPTTRTDTQYF. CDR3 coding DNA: TGTGCCAGCAGACCGCATCTAGCGGGGGCCCCCACTACCCGCACAGATACGCAGTATTTT.